This T cell receptor beta chain was observed in a study of T cell clonotyping in hematopoietic cell transplantation. CDR1 is SGHAT and CDR2 is FQNNGV in the germline V gene. This CDR3 has 15 amino acids. V lost 2 bases, J lost 3 bases, and 4 bases stayed unmatched. Method: immunoSEQ multiplex PCR; TCRdb's copy keeps in-frame clones and lacks some. The profile covers 8,400 or so clones, with approximately 68% appearing a single time and 22% taken by the ten largest. The TCR sequence derives from a male patient aged 60-70 years who had an allogeneic stem cell transplant from an unrelated donor, so the T cells may come from the graft donor. Some clones in this sample may be carry-over from other donors' samples. V and J are TRBV11-2 and TRBJ2-7, with TRBD1 identical over 10 bases. The material sequenced was peripheral blood mononuclear cells, taken 100 days after allogeneic stem cell transplant. The CDR3 loop reads CASSLSRDRGYEQYF. The CDR3 DNA follows: TGTGCCAGCAGCTTATCCCGGGACAGGGGCTACGAGCAGTACTTC.